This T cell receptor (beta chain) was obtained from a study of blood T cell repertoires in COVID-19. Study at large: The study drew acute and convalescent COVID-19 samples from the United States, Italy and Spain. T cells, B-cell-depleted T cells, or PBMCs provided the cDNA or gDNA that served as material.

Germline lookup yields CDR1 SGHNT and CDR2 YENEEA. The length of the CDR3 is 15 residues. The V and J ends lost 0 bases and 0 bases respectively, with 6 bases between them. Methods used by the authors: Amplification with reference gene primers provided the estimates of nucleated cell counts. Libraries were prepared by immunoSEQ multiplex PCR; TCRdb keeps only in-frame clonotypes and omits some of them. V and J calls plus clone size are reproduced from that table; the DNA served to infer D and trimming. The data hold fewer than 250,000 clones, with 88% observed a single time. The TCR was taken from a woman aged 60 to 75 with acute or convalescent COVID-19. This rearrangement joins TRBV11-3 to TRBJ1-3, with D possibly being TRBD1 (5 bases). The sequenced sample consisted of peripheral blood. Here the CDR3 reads CASSLDGASGNTIYF. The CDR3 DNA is TGTGCCAGCAGCTTAGATGGGGCCTCTGGAAACACCATATATTTT.